A single sample is the source of the 2 T cell receptor beta chains below, sequenced in a study of T cell changes during pregnancy in multiple sclerosis (dated by TCRdb to between 2018 and 2021). The library was prepared using the immunoSEQ multiplex PCR assay. The table was pulled from immuneACCESS by TCRdb, which kept in-frame rearrangements only. Such tables lose some clones; where checked, under half of the loss comes from unresolved V genes, and the rest has no known cause. The table for this sample lists tens of thousands of clones; about 90% of them were counted only once. 3.5% of the sample lies in the top ten. The source was PBMCs, collected in the first trimester of pregnancy. The source of these receptors is a female donor in good health, serving as a control in a pregnancy study. Some clones in this sample may be carry-over from other donors' samples.

The chain uses TRBV9 and TRBJ2-5, with TRBD1 as a possible D gene (8 bases). The germline V gene has CDR1 SGDLS and CDR2 YYNGEE. Trimming removed 5 bases from V and 5 bases from J, with 16 bases in between. The CDR3 loop spans 14 amino acids. The CDR3 reads CASSVEQGGETQYF. The CDR3, as DNA: TGTGCCAGCAGTGTGGAACAGGGGGGGGAGACCCAGTACTTC.

The chain uses TRBV21-1 and TRBJ2-5; TRBD1 is the table's D call and was not checked against the DNA. TRBV21-1 is marked as a pseudogene. This CDR3 region has 15 residues. The CDR3 bases are TGTGCCAGCAGCAACCGGGACAGGGGTCAAGAGACCCAGTACTTC. Translated: CASSNRDRGQETQYF.